Given below is one TCR beta chain in context. The clone's antigen remains unknown. Base qualities were left out, and no much larger clone turns up one base away. Samples from volunteer blood donors who had recovered from COVID-19 were contributed by a second Seattle source. The collaborating institutions used their own protocols to collect whole blood in K2EDTA tubes. For TCRbeta analysis, collaborator samples were shipped as frozen whole blood, as isolated PBMCs, or as DNA extracted from either sample type. The entry originates in a study of blood T cell repertoires in COVID-19 (TCRdb year 2020). In the study overall: Samples covering the acute and convalescent phases of COVID-19 were provided by collaborators in the United States, Italy and Spain. The samples were drawn from two sources: the first 160 participants of the ongoing ImmuneRACE study, and 1,254 subjects contributed by 6 global collaborators. HLA class I and class II types, where available, came from metadata supplied by the sample provider rather than from assay-based typing. The prospective study material was composed of cDNA or gDNA derived from T cells, B-cell-depleted T cells, or PBMCs. A de-identified subject ID, COVID-19 status, age in years and sex were almost always included in the sample metadata. The repertoires were released in a freely available public database meant as a resource for research on the immune response to SARS-CoV-2. Subjects who had been exposed to COVID-19, were actively infected with it, or had recovered from it provided the deeply sampled blood TCRbeta repertoires that made up the dataset. What the research found in general, with its limitations: Clinical and demographic metadata were provided uncurated, with the amount varying by source and participant.

The immunoSEQ Assay, a bias-controlled multiplex PCR, was used to amplify TCRbeta CDR3 regions from genomic DNA. Per the original workflow: Within the assay, amplification of reference gene primers was used to estimate how many nucleated cells each sample contained. To quantify the absolute abundance of each unique TCRbeta CDR3 rearrangement, sequence reads were collapsed and filtered. For each sample, productive Simpson clonality was calculated as the square root of Simpson's diversity index across productive rearrangements. TCRdb provides this immuneACCESS table in a form limited to in-frame rearrangements. Some clones are lacking; in checked studies, under half of them reflect an unresolved V gene, and why the rest are absent is not known. The V and J calls and clone size come from that table; D and trimming were worked out from the DNA. The sample includes roughly 200,000 clones, with about 85% observed a single time. Approximately 12% of the sample belongs to the ten largest clones.

From cysteine to phenylalanine, the CDR3 is 14 amino acids long. Only the CDR3 part of the read is kept: 42 bases, read in frame from the first base. Per the germline V gene, SGHVS is the CDR1 and FQNEAQ is the CDR2. V gives up 2 bases and J gives up 2 bases, and the segment between their germline ends measures 10 bases. Sample: peripheral blood. The source is a woman aged 18-35 years who had recovered from COVID-19. The chain employs TRBV7-8 and TRBJ2-7; matching of 7 bases hints at TRBD2 as the D gene. The CDR3 has the sequence CASSLKGGAYEQYF. The DNA is as follows: TGTGCCAGCAGCTTAAAGGGGGGGGCCTACGAGCAGTACTTC.